These 24 T cell receptor beta chains were sequenced from one sample in a study of CD8 T cells in Susac syndrome. Reverse transcription of 0.5 to 1 ug RNA was performed with random hexamers. TCRdb used MiXCR to reprocess the immunoSEQ multiplex PCR reads, holding one entry per CDR3 protein. The table includes approximately 160,000 distinct CDR3 sequences, 95% to 97% detected once. The sequencing sample was made of CD4+ T cells from PBMCs. Receptor source: a human donor with Susac syndrome.

A single count supports this clonotype. The rearrangement joins TRBV20-1 to TRBJ1-1; D ambiguous. This CDR3 spans 13 amino acids. Trimming pared 6 bases from V and 3 bases from J, leaving 14 bases between. The germline CDR1 and CDR2 sequences are DFQATT and SNEGSKA (reference sequence). The CDR3 here is CSAPRHPDTEAFF. CDR3 in DNA: TGCAGTGCCCCAAGACACCCGGACACTGAAGCTTTCTTT.

Here the CDR3 DNA reads TGTGCCTGGAGTGTTTCCGGTCGGGATGACAATGAGCAGTTCTTC. This gives the protein CAWSVSGRDDNEQFF. This chain connects TRBV30 to TRBJ2-1, with a possible D match to TRBD2 (5 bases). The CDR3 runs to 15 residues. V lost 0 bases to trimming and J lost 5 bases, with 14 bases between them. In germline, CDR1 is GTSNPN, CDR2 SVGIG (reference sequence).

This sequence joins TRBV30 and TRBJ2-7, with D maybe TRBD1 (5 bases). This CDR3 contains 13 residues. Germline CDR1 reads GTSNPN; CDR2 reads SVGIG (reference sequence). Deletions cut 7 bases from V and 3 bases from J, with 16 bases between. CDR3 sequence: CAYEPGLGYEQYF. Written as DNA, the CDR3 is TGTGCCTACGAACCAGGGCTAGGCTACGAGCAGTACTTC.

The chain joins TRBV9 to TRBJ1-1; maybe TRBD1 (5 bases). This CDR3 comprises 13 residues. The V and J ends lost 2 bases and 4 bases respectively, with 9 bases between them. From germline, CDR1 is SGDLS and CDR2 YYNGEE. The CDR3 here is CASSVETATEAFF. The CDR3 bases are TGTGCCAGCAGCGTGGAGACAGCCACTGAAGCTTTCTTT.

This chain uses TRBV6-2 or TRBV6-3 with TRBJ2-7; 8 positions agree with TRBD2. J gave up 3 bases and V 4 bases, and 5 bases lay outside the gene matches. The CDR3 runs to 14 residues. Germline-derived CDR1 and CDR2 are MNHEY and SVGEGT. CDR3 loop: CASSSSTSGYEQYF. For the CDR3, the DNA is TGTGCCAGCAGTTCATCCACTAGCGGCTACGAGCAGTACTTC.

This chain connects TRBV20-1 to TRBJ1-2, with D possibly matching TRBD1 (5 bases). From germline, CDR1 is DFQATT and CDR2 SNEGSKA (reference sequence). The germline V and J ends were trimmed by 3 bases and 8 bases, with 16 bases remaining between them. The CDR3 totals 13 residues. The CDR3 region has the DNA TGCAGTGCTAGTCAGGGTGGGCCGGACGGCTACACCTTC. This translates into CSASQGGPDGYTF.

This sequence joins TRBV9 and TRBJ2-5; TRBD2 matches 8 bases. The V gene end was trimmed by 2 bases and the J gene end by 2 bases; junction bases not matched to a gene: 5. CDR3 length equals 15 residues. Germline assignment: CDR1 SGDLS and CDR2 YYNGEE. The CDR3 sequence: CASSVGGGLQETQYF. CDR3 coding DNA: TGTGCCAGCAGCGTGGGCGGGGGGCTACAAGAGACCCAGTACTTC.

This rearrangement joins TRBV15 to TRBJ2-3; a weak D match, TRBD1 (6 bases). The CDR3 length is 15 residues. Trimming pared 6 bases from V and 4 bases from J, leaving 17 bases between. Germline V gene lookup returns CDR1 LNHNV and CDR2 YYDKDF (reference sequence). The CDR3 loop is CATRWTVGVADTQYF. CDR3 DNA: TGTGCCACCAGATGGACAGTCGGGGTCGCAGATACGCAGTATTTT.

The chain is built from TRBV4-2 and TRBJ1-2; D gene unclear. CDR1 and CDR2 from the germline V gene are LGHNA and YNFKEQ. V was cut by 1 base and J by 7 bases, with 13 bases left in between. The CDR3 covers 14 residues. The CDR3 here is CASSQAREASGYTF. The CDR3 nucleotides read TGTGCCAGCAGCCAAGCCCGCGAGGCAAGTGGCTACACCTTC.

The J gene is TRBJ2-3, the V gene TRBV7-9, with D possibly matching TRBD1 (6 bases). Trimming took off 5 bases at V and 0 bases at J, with 18 bases between the two ends. The CDR3 length is 17 residues. Germline V lookup: CDR1 SEHNR, CDR2 FQNEAQ (reference sequence). The CDR3 DNA reads TGTGCCAGCAGCCCCCCCGGGACACATATTAGCACAGATACGCAGTATTTT. This encodes CASSPPGTHISTDTQYF.

This chain connects TRBV4-2 to TRBJ2-1; D tentatively fits TRBD1 or TRBD2 (6 bases each). Germline V gene lookup returns CDR1 LGHNA and CDR2 YNFKEQ. This CDR3 is 13 amino acids long. The V and J ends lost 0 bases and 14 bases respectively, with 14 bases between them. In DNA, the CDR3 is TGTGCCAGCAGCCAAGATTCCGGGGGCATTGAGTTCTTC. The encoded protein is CASSQDSGGIEFF.

Only one count was recorded for this clonotype. V and J are TRBV27 and TRBJ2-5; D is possibly TRBD2 (7 bases). V was shortened by 11 bases and J by 7 bases, with 17 bases between the two germline ends. This CDR3 has 12 amino acids. Per the germline V gene, CDR1 is MNHEY and CDR2 is SMNVEV (reference sequence). The CDR3 region is CAVRGAVGTQYF. As DNA, the CDR3 is TGTGCCGTCCGGGGGGCCGTGGGGACCCAGTACTTC.

This clonotype has a single count. The rearrangement links TRBV29-1 to TRBJ1-5; no clear D gene. Germline V gene sequence: CDR1 SQVTM, CDR2 ANQGSEA. V was clipped by 6 bases and J by 2 bases, with 11 bases between them. This CDR3 has 13 residues. Here the CDR3 reads CSVVTEGNQPQHF. The CDR3 DNA sequence: TGCAGCGTCGTAACAGAGGGCAATCAGCCCCAGCATTTT.

The chain joins TRBV29-1 to TRBJ1-1; the D gene is possibly TRBD1 (6 bases). Germline V gene lookup returns CDR1 SQVTM and CDR2 ANQGSEA. V lost 7 bases, J lost 4 bases, and 16 bases lay in between. The CDR3 length is 13 residues. This CDR3 reads CSAPGQGSTEAFF. Here the CDR3 DNA reads TGCAGCGCTCCGGGGCAGGGGAGCACTGAAGCTTTCTTT.

The chain is built from TRBV7-9 and TRBJ2-1, with D hard to call. Germline CDR1 and CDR2: SEHNR and FQNEAQ (reference sequence). V lost 5 bases and J 8 bases, leaving 13 bases between the germline ends. This CDR3 is built from 13 residues. The CDR3 sequence: CASSPGEVYEQFF. For the CDR3, the DNA is TGTGCCAGCAGCCCCGGAGAGGTCTATGAGCAGTTCTTC.

V and J are TRBV9 and TRBJ1-5; D possibly corresponds to TRBD1 (6 bases). The V end lost 4 bases, the J end lost 0 bases, and 20 bases lay between the germline ends. Germline CDR1 is SGDLS and CDR2 is YYNGEE. The CDR3 totals 18 residues. The CDR3 spells CASSPRTADTYSNQPQHF. The CDR3 region has the DNA TGTGCCAGCAGCCCCCGGACAGCAGACACTTATAGCAATCAGCCCCAGCATTTT.

This chain links TRBV19 with TRBJ2-1; D is tentatively TRBD1 or TRBD2 (7 bases each). The CDR3 runs 15 residues. Germline V lookup: CDR1 LNHDA, CDR2 SQIVND (reference sequence). V shed 9 bases and J shed 8 bases, with 23 bases lying between them. The CDR3, as DNA: TGTGCCAGCCGAGGGAGGGGGCCAAAGGGCGATGAGCAGTTCTTC. It specifies CASRGRGPKGDEQFF.

V usage is TRBV3-1 and J usage is TRBJ2-5; D unclear. This CDR3 region has 14 residues. V gave up 5 bases and J gave up 8 bases, with 18 bases separating them. From germline, CDR1 is LGHDT and CDR2 YNNKEL (reference sequence). CDR3 DNA sequence: TGTGCCAGCAGCGGAGACTCGATCCGAGAAACCCAGTACTTC. Translating it yields CASSGDSIRETQYF.

The chain carries TRBV5-1 and TRBJ2-2, with D possibly matching TRBD2 (6 bases). CDR3 length equals 16 residues. In germline, CDR1 is SGHRS, CDR2 YFSETQ. Trimming cost V 2 bases and J 1 base, with 12 bases left between them. CDR3 sequence: CASSFTSTVNTGELFF. The DNA of the CDR3 is TGCGCCAGCAGCTTCACTAGCACAGTGAACACCGGGGAGCTGTTTTTT.

The CDR3 nucleotides read TGTGCCAGCAGCTTAGGTTTAGCGGTCGGCAATGAGCAGTTCTTC. This encodes CASSLGLAVGNEQFF. The chain is built from TRBV7-9 and TRBJ2-1, with D perhaps matching TRBD2 (6 bases). The CDR3 extends over 15 amino acids. The V gene lost 1 base and the J gene lost 6 bases, with 13 bases spanning the gap. Germline V lookup: CDR1 SEHNR, CDR2 FQNEAQ (reference sequence).

The rearrangement uses TRBV9 and TRBJ2-5, with 10 nucleotides matching TRBD2. Losses at the gene ends were 4 bases for V and 5 bases for J; bases not matched to a gene: 17. Germline V gene sequence: CDR1 SGDLS, CDR2 YYNGEE. The CDR3 has 18 amino acids. CDR3 sequence: CASSPLRQRGGHRETQYF. The CDR3 region has the DNA TGTGCCAGCAGCCCCCTCCGACAGCGGGGGGGCCACCGGGAGACCCAGTACTTC.

This clonotype was detected once. The chain joins TRBV9 to TRBJ1-1; D is undetermined. This CDR3 has 15 residues. Germline values: CDR1 SGDLS, CDR2 YYNGEE. The V end lost 4 bases, the J end lost 0 bases, and 13 bases lay between the germline ends. Here the CDR3 DNA reads TGTGCCAGCAGCCGAGAGGGTCGAATGAACACTGAAGCTTTCTTT. The encoded protein is CASSREGRMNTEAFF.

This rearrangement joins TRBV12-3 or TRBV12-4 to TRBJ2-2, with 7 bases lining up with TRBD1. Trimming removed 6 bases from V and 4 bases from J; junction bases left unmatched: 5. CDR3 size: 14 residues. CDR3 in amino acids: CASSLQGFTGELFF. The CDR3 DNA follows: TGTGCCAGCAGCCTACAGGGGTTCACCGGGGAGCTGTTTTTT.

The V gene is TRBV5-5, the J gene TRBJ2-5; D call uncertain. Germline loops: CDR1 SGHKS, CDR2 YYEKEE (reference sequence). The CDR3 loop spans 14 amino acids. With 10 bases removed from V and 2 bases from J, the gap between germline ends came to 18 bases. The CDR3 loop is CACALRTAQETQYF. As DNA, the CDR3 is TGTGCCTGTGCCCTACGTACGGCTCAAGAGACCCAGTACTTC. Together with reference TRBV5-5 and TRBJ2-5, the CDR3 gives the full variable domain: DAGVTQSPTHLIKTRGQQVTLRCSPISGHKSVSWYQQVLGQGPQFIFQYYEKEERGRGNFPDRFSARQFPNYSSELNVNALLLGDSALYLCACALRTAQETQYFGPGTRLLVL.